Shown below are 14 T cell receptor beta chains from a single sample sequenced in a study of T cell clusters in autoimmune cytopenias. Each sample's input was 250 ng genomic DNA, 30,000 to 45,000 genome equivalents. Multiplex touch-down PCR amplified TRB using TRB-A and TRB-B pools in one tube. TCRdb processed the multiplex PCR reads again and assigns one entry to each CDR3 protein, with no DNA. Across 5,800 or so distinct CDR3 sequences, the top ten clones capture approximately 18% of the sample. Sequenced input: peripheral blood. Source of these receptors: a human donor with an autoimmune cytopenia or autoimmune hepatitis (not recorded which).

The chain has TRBV5-5 and TRBJ2-7; the TRBD1 assignment by TCRdb is unverifiable without DNA. There are 15 residues in the CDR3. Germline CDR1 reads SGHKS; CDR2 reads YYEKEE (reference sequence). CDR3 amino acids: CASSLGASGSYEQYF.

The chain combines TRBV6-5 with TRBJ2-3; the TCRdb D gene call, TRBD2, has no DNA to confirm it. From germline, CDR1 is MNHEY and CDR2 SVGAGI. This CDR3 has 18 residues. The CDR3 spells CASSYSDPAGALTDTQYF.

The chain uses TRBV24-1 and TRBJ2-2. The CDR3 totals 12 residues. Germline CDR1 reads KGHDR; CDR2 reads SFDVKD. The CDR3 loop reads CATDGSTGELFF.

According to its frequency, this clonotype is medium-sized (0.01 to 0.1%). The chain links TRBV19 to TRBJ1-5; TCRdb designates TRBD1, a call that cannot be tested without DNA. Germline V gives CDR1 LNHDA, CDR2 SQIVND (reference sequence). The CDR3 has 15 residues. CDR3 amino acids: CASSPTLGGNQPQHF.

Its frequency marks this clonotype as medium-sized (0.01 to 0.1%). The J gene is TRBJ1-1, the V gene TRBV19; TCRdb indicates TRBD1, and absent DNA this call remains unverified. From germline, CDR1 is LNHDA and CDR2 SQIVND (reference sequence). This CDR3 is 13 amino acids long. The CDR3 loop reads CASMWSRETEAFF. The variable domain in full, completed from reference TRBV19 and TRBJ1-1, reads DGGITQSPKYLFRKEGQNVTLSCEQNLNHDAMYWYRQDPGQGLRLIYYSQIVNDFQKGDIAEGYSVSREKKESFPLTVTSAQKNPTAFYLCASMWSRETEAFFGQGTRLTVV.

This clonotype is deemed medium-sized by its frequency. V and J are TRBV6-1 and TRBJ2-7. CDR1 and CDR2 from the germline V gene are MNHNS and SASEGT. The CDR3 is 13 amino acids. The CDR3 is CASSAWVSYEQYF.

This clonotype ranks as medium-sized in terms of frequency. The chain couples TRBV6-5 to TRBJ2-7; there is no DNA to check the TCRdb D call of TRBD2. Germline assignment: CDR1 MNHEY and CDR2 SVGAGI. The CDR3 is 14 residues long. CDR3 loop: CATRGRAFSYEQYF.

The V call is TRBV28, the J call TRBJ1-2; TCRdb's assignment of TRBD1 cannot be checked, as there is no DNA. Germline CDR1 is MDHEN and CDR2 is SYDVKM. The CDR3 loop spans 15 amino acids. CDR3 protein: CASSQDRGRTYGYTF.

The chain carries TRBV9 and TRBJ2-5; the D call of TRBD2 rests on TCRdb alone, since no DNA is present to check it. The CDR3 is made up of 14 amino acids. The germline V gene encodes CDR1 SGDLS and CDR2 YYNGEE. The CDR3: CASSAAGVQETQYF.

This clonotype is deemed medium-sized by its frequency. The chain couples TRBV27 to TRBJ2-7; TCRdb lists TRBD1, though no DNA is available to test this call. The CDR3 sequence is 11 residues long. The germline V gene encodes CDR1 MNHEY and CDR2 SMNVEV (reference sequence). This chain's CDR3 is CASSSLGYLHF.

The V call is TRBV6-4, the J call TRBJ2-1; TCRdb's D gene call, TRBD2, goes unchecked for lack of DNA. The CDR3 covers 15 residues. Looked up from germline, CDR1 is MRHNA and CDR2 is SNTAGT. The CDR3 is CASSGGSGELNEQFF.

The chain couples TRBV18 to TRBJ1-2; TCRdb's D call of TRBD1 is untestable without DNA. Germline CDR1 and CDR2: KGHSH and LQKENI. The CDR3 has 16 amino acids. The CDR3 is CASSPPTGSGNYGYTF. The full variable domain, its missing parts supplied by reference TRBV18 and TRBJ1-2, is NAGVMQNPRHLVRRRGQEARLRCSPMKGHSHVYWYRQLPEEGLKFMVYLQKENIIDESGMPKERFSAEFPKEGPSILRIQQVVRGDSAAYFCASSPPTGSGNYGYTFGSGTRLTVV.

V gene TRBV6-6 combines with J gene TRBJ1-3; no DNA is available, so the TRBD1 call from TCRdb remains unchecked. The CDR3 is 15 residues long. The V gene's germline CDR1 is MNHNY and CDR2 SVGAGI (reference sequence). CDR3 residues: CASSGTGASGNTIYF.

This chain links TRBV6-6 with TRBJ2-7; TCRdb picks TRBD1, but there is no DNA to check that call. This CDR3 has 16 amino acids. Germline loops: CDR1 MNHNY, CDR2 SVGAGI (reference sequence). CDR3 amino acids: CASSYRGTGHSYEQYF.